Sequencing of this TCR beta chain was carried out in a study of technical replicates of blood from a few donors. The V segment lost 6 bases and the J segment 4 bases; nucleotides outside the gene matches: 12. Germline CDR1 reads MNHNS; CDR2 reads SASEGT. The CDR3 runs to 15 residues. This clone was picked up one time. Using immunoSEQ multiplex PCR, the repertoire was profiled, and TCRdb retains in-frame clones only, with some absent. The profile shows tens of thousands of clones, around 96% of them singletons. The clonotype originates from a human donor in good health. Sequenced sample: T cells isolated from PBMCs. The chain has TRBV6-1 and TRBJ2-7; TRBD1 matches at 7 bases. Written as DNA, the CDR3 is TGTGCCAGCAGAGCCGGACAGGCTCTTGGGTACGAGCAGTACTTC. Residues: CASRAGQALGYEQYF.